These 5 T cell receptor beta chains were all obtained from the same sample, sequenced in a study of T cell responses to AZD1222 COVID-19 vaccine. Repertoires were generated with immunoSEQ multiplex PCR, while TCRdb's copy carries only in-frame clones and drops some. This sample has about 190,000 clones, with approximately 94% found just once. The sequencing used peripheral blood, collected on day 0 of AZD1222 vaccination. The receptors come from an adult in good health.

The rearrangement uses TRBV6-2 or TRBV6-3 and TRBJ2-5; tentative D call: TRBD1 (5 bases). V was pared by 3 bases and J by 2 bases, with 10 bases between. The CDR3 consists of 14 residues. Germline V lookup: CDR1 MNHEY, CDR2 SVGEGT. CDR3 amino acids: CASSYQGSQETQYF. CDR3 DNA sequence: TGTGCCAGCAGTTATCAGGGATCACAAGAGACCCAGTACTTC.

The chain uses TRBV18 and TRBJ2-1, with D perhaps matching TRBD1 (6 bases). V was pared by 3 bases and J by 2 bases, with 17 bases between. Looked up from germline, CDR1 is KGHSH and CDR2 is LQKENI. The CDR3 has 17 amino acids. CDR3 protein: CASSPRAQGFPYNEQFF. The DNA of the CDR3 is TGTGCCAGCTCACCTAGGGCACAGGGATTCCCCTACAATGAGCAGTTCTTC.

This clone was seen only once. The CDR3 here is CASSPGGTGELFF. CDR3 bases: TGTGCCAGCAGCCCAGGGGGCACCGGGGAGCTGTTTTTT. V is TRBV9 and J is TRBJ2-2; TRBD1 matches 7 bases. Germline CDR1 SGDLS, CDR2 YYNGEE. V gave up 4 bases and J gave up 4 bases; unmatched junction bases: 1. The CDR3 is made up of 13 amino acids.

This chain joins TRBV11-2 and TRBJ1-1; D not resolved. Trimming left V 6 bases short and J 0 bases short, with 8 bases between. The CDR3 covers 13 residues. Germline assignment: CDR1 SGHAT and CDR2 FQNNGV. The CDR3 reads CASSPTLNTEAFF. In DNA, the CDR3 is TGTGCCAGCAGTCCGACCCTGAACACTGAAGCTTTCTTT.

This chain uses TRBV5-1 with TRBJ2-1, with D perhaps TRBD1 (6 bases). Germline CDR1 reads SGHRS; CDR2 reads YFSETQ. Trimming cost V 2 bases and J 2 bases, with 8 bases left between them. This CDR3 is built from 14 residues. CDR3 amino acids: CASSFRDTYNEQFF. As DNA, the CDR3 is TGCGCCAGCAGCTTCCGGGACACCTACAATGAGCAGTTCTTC.